Below are 5 T cell receptor beta chains sequenced from a single sample in a study of blood T cell repertoires in COVID-19. Method: immunoSEQ multiplex PCR; TCRdb's copy keeps in-frame clones and lacks some. The repertoire includes about 230,000 clones, around 83% of them detected once, and under 1.5% sits in the top ten. What was sequenced was peripheral blood. These TCRs come from a middle-aged woman who had recovered from COVID-19.

The chain uses TRBV5-1 and TRBJ1-6, with D unresolved. Trimming shortened V by 4 bases and J by 7 bases, and 15 bases separated the two germline ends. Germline values: CDR1 SGHRS, CDR2 YFSETQ. The CDR3 has 15 residues. CDR3 sequence: CASSLRPGRNSPLHF. For the CDR3, the DNA is TGCGCCAGCAGCCTGCGTCCGGGTAGAAATTCACCCCTCCACTTT.

This clone was counted once. The same CDR3 is also encoded by other DNA sequences in this sample. The chain couples TRBV7-2 to TRBJ1-5; 8 bases fit TRBD1. Trimming at V came to 5 bases and at J to 5 bases, leaving 2 bases not matched to a gene. Germline V gene lookup returns CDR1 SGHTA and CDR2 FQGNSA. CDR3 length equals 13 residues. CDR3 DNA: TGTGCCAGCAGCGGACAGGGCGATCAGCCCCAGCATTTT. This sequence encodes CASSGQGDQPQHF. The variable domain in full, completed from reference TRBV7-2 and TRBJ1-5, reads GAGVSQSPSNKVTEKGKDVELRCDPISGHTALYWYRQSLGQGLEFLIYFQGNSAPDKSGLPSDRFSAERTGGSVSTLTIQRTQQEDSAVYLCASSGQGDQPQHFGDGTRLSIL.

The CDR3 DNA follows: TGTGCCAGCAGAAATCAGGTCAACTATGGCTACACCTTC. Encoded protein: CASRNQVNYGYTF. The V call is TRBV6-5, the J call TRBJ1-2; D remains ambiguous. This CDR3 has 13 amino acids. V was clipped by 6 bases and J by 2 bases, with 10 bases between them. Germline CDR1 and CDR2: MNHEY and SVGAGI.

The V call is TRBV18, the J call TRBJ2-1, with 11 bases fitting TRBD1. The CDR3 covers 16 residues. Germline CDR1 and CDR2: KGHSH and LQKENI. V shed 1 base and J 7 bases; nucleotides not matched to a gene: 6. Written as DNA, the CDR3 is TGTGCCAGCTCACCACTCGGGACAGGGGGTATGAATGAGCAGTTCTTC. It codes for CASSPLGTGGMNEQFF. The complete variable domain, with remaining parts taken from reference TRBV18 and TRBJ2-1, reads NAGVMQNPRHLVRRRGQEARLRCSPMKGHSHVYWYRQLPEEGLKFMVYLQKENIIDESGMPKERFSAEFPKEGPSILRIQQVVRGDSAAYFCASSPLGTGGMNEQFFGPGTRLTVL.

This clone was found a few times. The chain couples TRBV13 to TRBJ2-7; D may be TRBD1 (6 bases). Trimming removed 1 base at V and 2 bases at J, with 12 bases between. This CDR3 is 15 amino acids long. Per the germline V gene, CDR1 is PRHDT and CDR2 is FYEKMQ (reference sequence). CDR3 nucleotide sequence: TGTGCCAGCAGCTTAGAAGGCAGGGGAGCCTACGAGCAGTACTTC. The encoded protein is CASSLEGRGAYEQYF.